The table lists the clone carrying this T cell receptor (beta chain) with a few counts. Its specificity is unknown. The source of the sample is a study of T cells in Graves' hyperthyroidism and ophthalmopathy. Overall study findings and caveats: For ophthalmopathy, model prediction preceded onset by a median approximately 6 months. Most clonotypes that expanded in the thyroid above 0.001 also showed up in blood.

A Clinical Activity Score of at least 3, a NOSPECS grade of at least 4 and a duration under 3 months were recorded in the ophthalmopathy patients. The CDR3 loop spans 17 amino acids. With V trimmed by 5 bases and J by 6 bases, 10 bases remained unmatched. The germline gives CDR1 ENHRY, CDR2 SYGVKD. Researchers amplified the TCR beta CDR3 regions from RNA transcripts. The HTBI primer set was used in a first-round RT-PCR of the TCR CDR3. Using its own MiXCR run on the multiplex PCR reads, TCRdb lists one record per CDR3 protein. The sample carries under 500,000 distinct CDR3 sequences, more than 12% recorded once.

This TCR came from a man aged 50-60 years with Graves' ophthalmopathy. The chain carries TRBV10-3 and TRBJ2-2, with 12 bases fitting TRBD1. Material: blood. In DNA form, the CDR3 reads TGTGCCATCAGTCAGAGTTCCGGGACAGGGGGCTCCGGGGAGCTGTTTTTT. Its translation: CAISQSSGTGGSGELFF.